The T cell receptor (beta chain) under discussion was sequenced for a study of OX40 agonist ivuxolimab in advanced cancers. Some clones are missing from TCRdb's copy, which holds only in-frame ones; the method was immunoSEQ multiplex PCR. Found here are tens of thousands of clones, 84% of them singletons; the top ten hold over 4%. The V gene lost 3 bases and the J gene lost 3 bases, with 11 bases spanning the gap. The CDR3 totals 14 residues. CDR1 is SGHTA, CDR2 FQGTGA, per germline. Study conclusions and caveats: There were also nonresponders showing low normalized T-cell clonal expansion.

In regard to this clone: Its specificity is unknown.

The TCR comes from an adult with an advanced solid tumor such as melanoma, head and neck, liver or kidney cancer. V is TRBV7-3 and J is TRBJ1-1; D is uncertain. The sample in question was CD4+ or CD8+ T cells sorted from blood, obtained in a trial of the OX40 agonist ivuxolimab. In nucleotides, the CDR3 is TGTGCCAGCAGCTTTGAGGGTCGGGACACTGAAGCTTTCTTT. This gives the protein CASSFEGRDTEAFF.